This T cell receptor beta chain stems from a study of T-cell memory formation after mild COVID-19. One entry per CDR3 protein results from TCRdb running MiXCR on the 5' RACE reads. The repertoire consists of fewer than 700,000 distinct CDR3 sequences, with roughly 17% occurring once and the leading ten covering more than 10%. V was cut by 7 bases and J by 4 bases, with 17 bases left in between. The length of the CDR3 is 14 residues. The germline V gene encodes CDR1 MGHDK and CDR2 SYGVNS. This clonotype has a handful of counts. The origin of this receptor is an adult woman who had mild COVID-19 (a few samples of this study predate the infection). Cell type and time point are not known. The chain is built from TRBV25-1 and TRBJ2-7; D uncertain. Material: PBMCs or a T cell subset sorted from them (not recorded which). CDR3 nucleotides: TGTGCCAGCAACGATCCCCAGGTGGGGTACGAGCAGTACTTC. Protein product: CASNDPQVGYEQYF.